The T cell receptor beta chain described here comes from a study of T cells after yellow fever vaccination. General study results and limits: Few clonotypes appeared in both CD4 and CD8 compartments.

The sample holds a few counts of this clonotype. Its antigen remains unknown. The CDR3 extends over 12 amino acids. Germline trimming cut 6 bases from V and 11 bases from J; bases unmatched to any gene: 9. Germline V gene sequence: CDR1 MNHEY, CDR2 SVGEGT. MiXCR, applied by TCRdb to the 5' RACE reads, yields one record per CDR3 protein. The data contain hundreds of thousands of distinct CDR3 sequences, approximately 19% of them singletons. The clonotype comes from a man in his late teens or twenties who received the YFV17D yellow fever vaccine. The specimen was PBMCs, collected before the yellow fever booster vaccination. J is TRBJ1-1 and V is TRBV6-2 or TRBV6-3; the match to TRBD1 covers 7 bases. CDR3 protein: CASREQRDSAFF. The CDR3 DNA follows: TGTGCCAGCAGGGAACAGAGGGACAGTGCTTTCTTT.